What follows describes a single T cell receptor (beta chain). There is no known antigen for this receptor. No qualities accompany the bases; no much larger clone lies one base away. This sample is part of a study of blood T cell repertoires in COVID-19 (TCRdb year 2020). Notes on the research overall: Samples covering the acute and convalescent phases of COVID-19 were provided by collaborators in the United States, Italy and Spain. The repertoires were released in a freely available public database intended as a resource for research on the immune response to SARS-CoV-2. A de-identified subject ID, COVID-19 status, age in years and sex were almost always included in the sample metadata. The material from the prospective study consisted of cDNA or gDNA derived from T cells, B-cell-depleted T cells, or PBMCs. Samples were obtained from the ongoing ImmuneRACE study (first 160 participants) and from some 1,300 subjects provided by 6 global collaborators. Where available, HLA class I and class II types were obtained from metadata supplied by the sample provider rather than from assay-based typing. Subjects who had been exposed to COVID-19, were actively infected with it, or had recovered from it provided the deeply sampled blood TCRbeta repertoires that made up the dataset.

On the study overall, not on this receptor specifically: Clinical and demographic metadata were provided uncurated, with the amount varying by source and participant.

Whole blood was collected in K2EDTA tubes by collaborating institutions according to the institutions' own protocols. Collaborator samples were shipped for TCRbeta analysis as frozen whole blood, isolated PBMCs, or DNA extracted from either sample type. Via the germline V gene, CDR1 is KGHSH and CDR2 LQKENI. Reading from cysteine to phenylalanine, the CDR3 counts 13 amino acids. The read is trimmed to its CDR3 DNA, 39 bases read in frame from base 1. A distance of 14 bases separates the germline ends of V and J, which lose 2 bases and 10 bases respectively. TCRbeta CDR3 regions were amplified from genomic DNA by means of the immunoSEQ Assay, a bias-controlled multiplex PCR. For the original study's pipeline: The number of nucleated cells in each sample was estimated by amplification of reference gene primers within the assay. To quantify the absolute abundance of each unique TCRbeta CDR3 rearrangement, sequence reads were collapsed and filtered. For each sample, productive Simpson clonality was calculated by taking the square root of Simpson's diversity index across productive rearrangements. The table comes from immuneACCESS by way of TCRdb, which keeps in-frame sequences with V and J called. Part of the clones is missing from these tables; in studies checked, under half for an unresolved V gene and the rest for unknown reasons. V, J and clone size are taken as reported in that table, and D and trimming were inferred from the DNA itself. This sample holds approximately 75,000 clones; about 89% were observed only once. The ten top clones hold 0.5% to 0.7% of the sample.

Sequences were obtained from peripheral blood. The source of this sequence is a man aged 55-75 years with acute or convalescent COVID-19. The V and J genes are TRBV18 and TRBJ1-1, with the D gene too uncertain to name. CDR3 reads: CASSPDQLRRAFF. The DNA reads as follows: TGTGCCAGCTCACCAGATCAATTGAGGAGAGCTTTCTTT.